Detailed here is one T cell receptor (beta chain). The method was immunoSEQ multiplex PCR; TCRdb's version includes in-frame clones alone and lacks a portion of them. Altogether more than 550,000 clones are present, 70% to 90% being singletons, with the ten largest covering about 0.0094%. The sample is drawn from a study of shared T cell receptors in the human thymus. This CDR3 is built from 18 residues. Germline V gene data show CDR1 as SGHDT and CDR2 as YYEEEE. With 3 bases removed from V and 0 bases from J, the gap between germline ends came to 20 bases. This same sample was also part of a study on human thymus T cells.

The chain recombines TRBV5-6 with TRBJ2-3, with D tentatively TRBD2 (5 bases). Sequencing was done on a sample of thymocytes. This TCR came from a boy in the first two years of life with a congenital heart defect. CDR3 DNA sequence: TGTGCCAGCAGCTCATTCGTCCGGGGTAGCGCGAGCACAGATACGCAGTATTTT. Translating gives CASSSFVRGSASTDTQYF.